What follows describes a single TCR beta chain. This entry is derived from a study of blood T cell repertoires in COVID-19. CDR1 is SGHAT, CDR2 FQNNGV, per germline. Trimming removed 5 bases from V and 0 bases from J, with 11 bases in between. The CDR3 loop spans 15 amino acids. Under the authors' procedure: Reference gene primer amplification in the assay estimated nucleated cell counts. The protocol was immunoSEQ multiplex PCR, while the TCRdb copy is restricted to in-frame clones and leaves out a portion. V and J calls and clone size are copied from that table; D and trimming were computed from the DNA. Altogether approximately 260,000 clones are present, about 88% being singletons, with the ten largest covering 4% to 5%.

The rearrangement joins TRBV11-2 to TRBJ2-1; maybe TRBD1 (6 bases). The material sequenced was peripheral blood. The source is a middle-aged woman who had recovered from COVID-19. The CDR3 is CASSAYRVSYNEQFF. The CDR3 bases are TGTGCCAGCAGCGCCTACAGGGTCTCCTACAATGAGCAGTTCTTC. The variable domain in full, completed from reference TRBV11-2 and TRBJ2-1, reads EAGVAQSPRYKIIEKRQSVAFWCNPISGHATLYWYQQILGQGPKLLIQFQNNGVVDDSQLPKDRFSAERLKGVDSTLKIQPAKLEDSAVYLCASSAYRVSYNEQFFGPGTRLTVL.